This T cell receptor beta chain was captured in a study of T cell responses to AZD1222 COVID-19 vaccine. Study information: Pooling covered second doses at about 4 or about 12 weeks.

Data came from immunoSEQ multiplex PCR; TCRdb stores just in-frame clones and leaves some out. Here the sample spans roughly 180,000 clones, roughly 94% being singletons. On this clone: What it binds is not known.

Findings and caveats of the study: Donors skewed white British and female; clonal diversity was possibly underestimated.

The sequence came from an adult in good health. Here the sequenced sample was peripheral blood, taken on day 0 of AZD1222 vaccination.

The CDR3 region is CASSFLRSYTDTQYF. CDR3 sequence (DNA): TGTGCCAGCAGCTTCTTAAGGAGTTACACAGATACGCAGTATTTT. The chain carries TRBV5-6 and TRBJ2-3; D unresolved. This CDR3 spans 15 amino acids. Germline CDR1 reads SGHDT; CDR2 reads YYEEEE. The germline V and J ends were trimmed by 2 bases and 2 bases, with 12 bases remaining between them. Variable domain in full (rest from reference TRBV5-6 and TRBJ2-3): DAGVTQSPTHLIKTRGQQVTLRCSPKSGHDTVSWYQQALGQGPQFIFQYYEEEERQRGNFPDRFSGHQFPNYSSELNVNALLLGDSALYLCASSFLRSYTDTQYFGPGTRLTVL.